Listed below are T cell receptor beta chains from one sample, sequenced in a study of T cells in Graves' hyperthyroidism and ophthalmopathy. TCRdb re-called the multiplex PCR reads with MiXCR, one entry per CDR3 protein. The profile covers under 200,000 distinct CDR3 sequences, with over 7.5% appearing a single time and approximately 20% taken by the ten largest. Sequencing was done on a sample of blood. These receptors all come from a woman under 30 with Graves' hyperthyroidism that later progressed to Graves' ophthalmopathy. Both conserved end residues are part of each CDR3. Clone size is not always given. Where it is, it says once, few, many or a class for expanded clones.

clone_size: few
j_call: TRBJ2-1
v_call: TRBV3-1
cdr3_aa: CASSRGGGAFYNEQFF

clone_size: many
j_call: TRBJ1-2
v_call: TRBV6-2/TRBV6-3
cdr3_aa: CASTPGGGAIISGYTF

clone_size: many
j_call: TRBJ2-5
v_call: TRBV20-1
cdr3_aa: CSASARLLPETQYF

clone_size: many
j_call: TRBJ1-1
v_call: TRBV28
cdr3_aa: CASSISRGAGTEAFF

clone_size: few
j_call: TRBJ2-5
v_call: TRBV25-1
cdr3_aa: CASSQDRQEAQYF

clone_size: many
j_call: TRBJ2-3
v_call: TRBV29-1
cdr3_aa: CSVETSGGTDTQYF

clone_size: many
j_call: TRBJ1-1
v_call: TRBV20-1
cdr3_aa: CSASYRGMNTEAFF

clone_size: few
j_call: TRBJ2-4
v_call: TRBV6-1
cdr3_aa: CASSSTSGKNIQYF

clone_size: few
j_call: TRBJ1-4
v_call: TRBV5-8
cdr3_aa: CASSFGTGAGKEKLFF

clone_size: many
j_call: TRBJ2-5
v_call: TRBV20-1
cdr3_aa: CSAPLALGTQYF

clone_size: many
j_call: TRBJ2-2
v_call: TRBV20-1
cdr3_aa: CSARDLRTSGANTGELFF

clone_size: few
j_call: TRBJ2-4
v_call: TRBV9
cdr3_aa: CASSPQQGAKNIQYF

clone_size: NA
j_call: TRBJ2-5
v_call: TRBV7-9
cdr3_aa: CASSLRDRGNRDSQETQYF

clone_size: many
j_call: TRBJ2-5
v_call: TRBV5-4
cdr3_aa: CASSVTGGRETQYF

clone_size: many
j_call: TRBJ1-1
v_call: TRBV6-1
cdr3_aa: CASREDRGGTEAFF

clone_size: many
j_call: TRBJ2-1
v_call: TRBV13
cdr3_aa: CASSLAGAEQFF

clone_size: many
j_call: TRBJ1-2
v_call: TRBV20-1
cdr3_aa: CSARDFEGDGYTF

clone_size: many
j_call: TRBJ2-5
v_call: TRBV7-2
cdr3_aa: CASSLEGLIQETQYF

clone_size: many
j_call: TRBJ1-1
v_call: TRBV19
cdr3_aa: CASHEVGLTEAFF

clone_size: NA
j_call: TRBJ2-1
v_call: TRBV12-3/TRBV12-4
cdr3_aa: CASSLMTPELRGPYNEQLF

clone_size: many
j_call: TRBJ1-5
v_call: TRBV19
cdr3_aa: CASSIERGGGNQPQHF

clone_size: many
j_call: TRBJ2-3
v_call: TRBV28
cdr3_aa: CASSFGGGLTDTQYF

clone_size: many
j_call: TRBJ2-7
v_call: TRBV6-2/TRBV6-3
cdr3_aa: CASSYYVASGDEQYF

clone_size: few
j_call: TRBJ1-1
v_call: TRBV27
cdr3_aa: CASSRDRRDTEAFF

clone_size: many
j_call: TRBJ2-7
v_call: TRBV6-1
cdr3_aa: CASSPGTVYEQYF

clone_size: many
j_call: TRBJ1-5
v_call: TRBV30
cdr3_aa: CAWNSGSINQPQHF

clone_size: many
j_call: TRBJ1-4
v_call: TRBV15
cdr3_aa: CATSREGTVDEKLFF

clone_size: few
j_call: TRBJ2-5
v_call: TRBV5-1
cdr3_aa: CASSFKGTQETQYF

clone_size: many
j_call: TRBJ1-5
v_call: TRBV20-1
cdr3_aa: CSARDLGGLGQPQHF

clone_size: many
j_call: TRBJ1-2
v_call: TRBV7-2
cdr3_aa: CASSLEGLIGGYTF

clone_size: NA
j_call: TRBJ2-3
v_call: TRBV5-6
cdr3_aa: CASSLAFEKKADTQYF

clone_size: few
j_call: TRBJ2-4
v_call: TRBV9
cdr3_aa: CASSFGVSGIQYF

clone_size: many
j_call: TRBJ2-1
v_call: TRBV20-1
cdr3_aa: CSALPLTGQHNEQFF

clone_size: many
j_call: TRBJ1-2
v_call: TRBV6-2/TRBV6-3
cdr3_aa: CASSPRWTSYGYTF

clone_size: NA
j_call: TRBJ1-6
v_call: TRBV20-1
cdr3_aa: CSALGRTADNSPLHF

clone_size: NA
j_call: TRBJ1-4
v_call: TRBV2
cdr3_aa: CASSPLLGRGGEKLFF

clone_size: many
j_call: TRBJ2-7
v_call: TRBV28
cdr3_aa: CASSLGNTPGEEQYF

clone_size: NA
j_call: TRBJ2-2
v_call: TRBV4-2
cdr3_aa: CASSQGAGGELFF

clone_size: many
j_call: TRBJ2-1
v_call: TRBV20-1
cdr3_aa: CSARGFSGTGRNEQFF

clone_size: NA
j_call: TRBJ1-3
v_call: TRBV3-1
cdr3_aa: CANSQQPSGNTIYF

clone_size: many
j_call: TRBJ1-5
v_call: TRBV10-3
cdr3_aa: CAISPGRPNQPQHF

clone_size: many
j_call: TRBJ1-2
v_call: TRBV27
cdr3_aa: CASSLRTGQDGYTF

clone_size: many
j_call: TRBJ2-4
v_call: TRBV6-1
cdr3_aa: CASSFLTGQSKNIQYF

clone_size: NA
j_call: TRBJ2-7
v_call: TRBV20-1
cdr3_aa: CSARGVTSYEQYF

clone_size: many
j_call: TRBJ1-1
v_call: TRBV20-1
cdr3_aa: CSARNAGNTEAFF

clone_size: few
j_call: TRBJ2-2
v_call: TRBV5-1
cdr3_aa: CASSLWTSRNTGELFF

clone_size: NA
j_call: TRBJ2-2
v_call: TRBV7-8
cdr3_aa: CASSSRQGAVVGELFF

clone_size: many
j_call: TRBJ2-1
v_call: TRBV18
cdr3_aa: CASSPLEQNYNEQFF

clone_size: many
j_call: TRBJ1-5
v_call: TRBV11-2
cdr3_aa: CASSLDRDTQPQHF